The present T cell receptor beta chain was sequenced within a study of CD8 T cells in ankylosing spondylitis. The study, taken as a whole, reports: Some motif variants had been reported before (in reactive arthritis synovial fluid and blood). There was a TCR beta motif, made of eight highly homologous variants, that appeared characteristic of ankylosing spondylitis blood. Clones that were linked to disease were CD8+ and were relatively rare in peripheral blood.

Details on this clonotype: The antigen is undetermined.

Quantitative 5'-RACE with molecular barcodes generated TCR beta libraries. TCRdb used MiXCR to reprocess the 5' RACE reads, holding one entry per CDR3 protein. The sample holds about 240,000 distinct CDR3 sequences; around 9.1% are singletons and the top ten take 6.8%. Germline-derived CDR1 and CDR2 are ENHRY and SYGVKD. The CDR3 is made up of 13 amino acids. V lost 8 bases and J lost 4, with 11 bases in between. The V and J genes are TRBV10-3 and TRBJ2-2; D is unclear. Sequenced input: blood, either unsorted or a sorted T cell fraction (not recorded which). This TCR came from a male donor with ankylosing spondylitis or in good health (not recorded which). The CDR3 DNA follows: TGTGCCATCTATACAGCTCTCACCGGGGAGCTGTTTTTT. Residues: CAIYTALTGELFF.